This T cell receptor (beta chain) originates from a study of T cell responses to AZD1222 COVID-19 vaccine. Study details: It was second doses at about 4 or about 12 weeks that were pooled. Overall study findings and caveats: Spike-spanning, vaccine-associated CD4 TCRs were dominant at 160-218 and 743-854. Among spike-specific TCRs, nearly half reportedly target unmutated variant regions. There were mostly white British donors and more females than males, and clonal diversity was possibly underestimated.

Generated by immunoSEQ multiplex PCR, the TCRdb table keeps only in-frame clones and is missing some. The sample lists tens of thousands of clones; about nine tenths were seen once. With respect to this clone: Its antigen is unidentified.

V lost 4 bases, J lost 2 bases, and 11 bases lay in between. The CDR3 has 14 amino acids. Germline V CDR1 and CDR2: SGHAT, FQDESV (reference sequence). Material: peripheral blood, obtained on day 0 of AZD1222 vaccination. V is TRBV11-1 and J is TRBJ1-2; maybe TRBD1 (6 bases). The receptor comes from an adult in good health. The CDR3 DNA reads as TGTGCCAGCAGCTACCGGACAGAAAACTATGGCTACACCTTC. It translates to CASSYRTENYGYTF.